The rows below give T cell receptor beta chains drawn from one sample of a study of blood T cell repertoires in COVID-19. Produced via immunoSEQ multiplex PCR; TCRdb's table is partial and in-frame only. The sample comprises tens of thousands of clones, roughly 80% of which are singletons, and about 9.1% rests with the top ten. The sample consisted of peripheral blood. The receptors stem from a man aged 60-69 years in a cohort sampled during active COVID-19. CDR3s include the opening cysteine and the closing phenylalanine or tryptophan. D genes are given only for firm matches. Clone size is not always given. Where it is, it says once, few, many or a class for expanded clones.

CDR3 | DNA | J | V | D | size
CASSLSGASYNEQFF | TGTGCCAGCAGCTTAAGCGGGGCCTCGTACAATGAGCAGTTCTTC | TRBJ2-1 | TRBV7-8 | TRBD2 | .
CASSQHGQSYEQYF | TGCGCCAGCAGCCAACATGGACAGTCCTACGAGCAGTACTTC | TRBJ2-7 | TRBV4-3 | . | .
CASSLGQGSLQFF | TGTGCCAGCAGCCTAGGACAGGGCTCTTTACAGTTCTTC | TRBJ2-1 | TRBV3-1/TRBV3-2 | TRBD1 | .
CATSDNTGGDSGNTIYF | TGTGCCACCAGTGATAATACAGGGGGGGACTCTGGAAACACCATATATTTT | TRBJ1-3 | TRBV24-1 | TRBD1 | few
CASSPQTSAQETQYF | TGTGCCAGCAGCCCACAGACTAGCGCGCAAGAGACCCAGTACTTC | TRBJ2-5 | TRBV11-2 | TRBD2 | .
CASSTTGDYEQYF | TGTGCCAGCAGCACGACAGGGGACTACGAGCAGTACTTC | TRBJ2-7 | TRBV5-4 | TRBD1 | .
CASSPGAGGDTDTQYF | TGTGCCAGCAGTCCAGGTGCGGGGGGGGACACAGATACGCAGTATTTT | TRBJ2-3 | TRBV6-4 | TRBD2 | .
CASTTSTDTQYF | TGTGCCAGCACTACTAGCACAGATACGCAGTATTTT | TRBJ2-3 | TRBV7-9 | . | .
CASSLSRQEATGELFF | TGTGCCAGCAGCTTATCCAGACAGGAGGCCACCGGGGAGCTGTTTTTT | TRBJ2-2 | TRBV9 | . | once
CASSATGWAYEKLFF | TGTGCCAGCAGTGCCACAGGGTGGGCCTACGAAAAACTGTTTTTT | TRBJ1-4 | TRBV27 | . | .
CASRGGSGNQPQHF | TGTGCCAGCAGGGGGGGTAGCGGCAATCAGCCCCAGCATTTT | TRBJ1-5 | TRBV2 | . | .
CASSYSRAPYGYTF | TGTGCCAGCAGTTACTCGCGGGCCCCCTATGGCTACACCTTC | TRBJ1-2 | TRBV6-7 | . | .
CASNDLSSWVYNEQFF | TGCGCCAGTAATGACTTGTCCAGCTGGGTATATAATGAGCAGTTCTTC | TRBJ2-1 | TRBV10-2 | . | .
CASSSGTASNTGELFF | TGTGCCAGTAGCAGTGGGACAGCTTCGAACACCGGGGAGCTGTTTTTT | TRBJ2-2 | TRBV19 | TRBD1 | .
CASSYGLRGNYGYTF | TGTGCCAGCAGTTACGGCCTTCGAGGGAACTATGGCTACACCTTC | TRBJ1-2 | TRBV6-5 | . | .
CASLRSGLTEAFF | TGTGCCTCTCTTCGGTCGGGACTAACTGAAGCTTTCTTT | TRBJ1-1 | TRBV11-3 | . | .
CASSLWYGGSEETQYF | TGTGCCAGCAGTTTATGGTATGGGGGCTCGGAAGAGACCCAGTACTTC | TRBJ2-5 | TRBV28 | . | once
CASSHPSGGARRQYF | TGTGCCAGCAGCCACCCTAGCGGGGGGGCTCGCCGGCAGTACTTC | TRBJ2-7 | TRBV7-2 | TRBD2 | .
CASSPGASGIGAYEQYF | TGTGCCAGCAGCCCCGGGGCTAGCGGGATAGGGGCTTACGAGCAGTACTTC | TRBJ2-7 | TRBV3-1/TRBV3-2 | TRBD2 | medium-sized
CASRFGTGSYNEQFF | TGTGCCAGCAGATTCGGGACTGGCTCCTACAATGAGCAGTTCTTC | TRBJ2-1 | TRBV27 | . | .
CASSNRGLTYEQYF | TGTGCCAGCAGCAACAGGGGGTTAACCTACGAGCAGTACTTC | TRBJ2-7 | TRBV27 | TRBD1 | .
CASSRGGRPYNEQFF | TGTGCCAGCAGCCGGGGGGGAAGACCCTACAATGAGCAGTTCTTC | TRBJ2-1 | TRBV7-2 | TRBD2 | .
CASSLAGAGWQYF | TGTGCCAGCAGTTTAGCAGGGGCCGGGTGGCAGTACTTC | TRBJ2-5 | TRBV28 | . | once
CASTLGTGNTEAFF | TGTGCCAGCACCCTCGGCACGGGGAACACTGAAGCTTTCTTT | TRBJ1-1 | TRBV6-5 | . | many
CASSYSRQGAGYTF | TGTGCCAGCAGTTACTCGCGACAGGGGGCTGGCTACACCTTC | TRBJ1-2 | TRBV6-2/TRBV6-3 | TRBD1 | .
CASGLGRTGGSDSNQPQHF | TGTGCTAGTGGTTTGGGCAGGACAGGGGGATCTGATAGCAATCAGCCCCAGCATTTT | TRBJ1-5 | TRBV12-5 | TRBD1 | .
CASSPPQPGTNEKLFF | TGTGCCAGCAGCCCCCCCCAACCAGGCACTAATGAAAAACTGTTTTTT | TRBJ1-4 | TRBV7-9 | . | .
CASSSPTGFRGNQPQHF | TGTGCCAGCAGTTCCCCCACAGGGTTTAGAGGCAATCAGCCCCAGCATTTT | TRBJ1-5 | TRBV6-2/TRBV6-3 | . | .
CASSLAGVMKGLFF | TGTGCCAGCAGCTTAGCGGGGGTAATGAAAGGACTGTTTTTT | TRBJ1-4 | TRBV11-2 | . | few
CASSSFGRPGETQYF | TGTGCCAGCAGTTCCTTCGGGAGGCCGGGGGAGACCCAGTACTTC | TRBJ2-5 | TRBV27 | TRBD2 | .
CSASPLGTLYEQYF | TGCAGTGCTAGTCCTCTCGGGACACTTTACGAGCAGTACTTC | TRBJ2-7 | TRBV20-1 | . | .
CASSVGLVDNEQFF | TGTGCCAGCAGCGTCGGACTAGTCGACAATGAGCAGTTCTTC | TRBJ2-1 | TRBV13 | TRBD2 | .
CAIAAGGRDGYTF | TGTGCCATTGCGGCGGGGGGGCGCGATGGCTACACCTTC | TRBJ1-2 | TRBV10-3 | . | .
CASSWTSGRSNEQFF | TGTGCCAGCAGCTGGACTAGCGGGAGAAGTAATGAGCAGTTCTTC | TRBJ2-1 | TRBV3-1/TRBV3-2 | TRBD2 | .
CASTSGTGVENTEAFF | TGCGCCAGCACCTCGGGGACAGGGGTCGAGAACACTGAAGCTTTCTTT | TRBJ1-1 | TRBV5-1 | TRBD1 | .
CASTLRDRGILSGANVLTF | TGTGCCAGCACCCTACGGGACAGGGGGATTTTATCAGGGGCCAACGTCCTGACTTTC | TRBJ2-6 | TRBV11-2 | TRBD1 | .
CASSVQSGGSYEQYF | TGTGCCAGCAGCGTACAGAGCGGGGGATCCTACGAGCAGTACTTC | TRBJ2-7 | TRBV9 | TRBD2 | .
CATSRDDRLWETQYF | TGTGCCACCAGCAGAGATGACAGACTGTGGGAGACCCAGTACTTC | TRBJ2-5 | TRBV15 | . | few
CASSPTGSSYEQYF | TGTGCCAGCAGCCCAACCGGGAGCTCCTACGAGCAGTACTTC | TRBJ2-7 | TRBV9 | . | .
CASSQDRGRGYGYTF | TGTGCCAGCAGCCAAGATAGGGGGCGCGGCTATGGCTACACCTTC | TRBJ1-2 | TRBV3-1/TRBV3-2 | TRBD1 | .
CASSWDRGHGYTF | TGTGCCAGCAGCTGGGACAGGGGGCATGGCTACACCTTC | TRBJ1-2 | TRBV28 | TRBD1 | .
CASSEAGHNSYEQYF | TGTGCCAGCAGTGAAGCGGGACATAACTCCTACGAGCAGTACTTC | TRBJ2-7 | TRBV2 | . | .
CASSPRGSGGYEQYF | TGTGCCAGCAGCCCCCGGGGTAGCGGAGGATACGAGCAGTACTTC | TRBJ2-7 | TRBV7-8 | . | .